Each of the 19 T cell receptor beta chains below was sequenced from the same sample in a study of shared clonotypes between healthy human individuals. Repertoires were generated with immunoSEQ multiplex PCR, while TCRdb's copy carries only in-frame clones and drops some. The sample gives around 750,000 clones, around 67% of which show up once; under 2% is in the top ten. Sequenced input: memory CD4+ T cells sorted from blood. Subset denoted: CD45RA-negative fraction. Receptors were obtained from a woman under 40 in good health.

The CDR3 loop reads CASSQSITPTNEKLFF. CDR3 in DNA: TGTGCCAGCAGCCAATCGATAACCCCAACTAATGAAAAACTGTTTTTT. The J gene is TRBJ1-4, the V gene TRBV16; D gene uncertain. V was pared by 0 bases and J by 0 bases, with 8 bases between. This CDR3 has 16 residues. Germline V gives CDR1 KGHSY, CDR2 FQNENV.

The chain recombines TRBV28 with TRBJ2-7, with D unresolved. Germline V lookup: CDR1 MDHEN, CDR2 SYDVKM. The length of the CDR3 is 14 residues. V lost 4 bases to trimming and J lost 0 bases, with 10 bases between them. CDR3 loop: CASSSPSSSYEQYF. In DNA form, the CDR3 reads TGTGCCAGCAGTTCGCCGTCAAGCTCCTACGAGCAGTACTTC.

Worth noting for this clone: This sample includes further DNA sequences coding for the same CDR3. The chain joins TRBV5-1 to TRBJ2-1; no clear D. The CDR3 has 15 residues. Between the trimmed V and J ends, which lost 1 base and 0 bases, there was a span of 8 bases. Germline V lookup: CDR1 SGHRS, CDR2 YFSETQ. This chain's CDR3 is CASSLSSSSYNEQFF. DNA of the CDR3: TGCGCCAGCAGCTTGTCGTCTAGCTCCTACAATGAGCAGTTCTTC.

This chain uses TRBV5-4 with TRBJ2-3; TRBD2 agrees at 8 bases. Germline values: CDR1 SGHNT, CDR2 YYREEE (reference sequence). This CDR3 is built from 15 residues. J lost 2 bases, V lost 4 bases, and 6 bases had no gene match. DNA of the CDR3: TGTGCCAGCAGCCCCATAGCGGGACTCACAGATACGCAGTATTTT. It yields the protein CASSPIAGLTDTQYF.

This clone was observed at least ten times. The chain couples TRBV7-6 to TRBJ1-5, with D possibly matching TRBD1 (5 bases). Trimming left V 3 bases short and J 4 bases short, with 10 bases between. This CDR3 has 14 residues. CDR1 is SGHVS and CDR2 is FNYEAQ in the germline V gene. In DNA form, the CDR3 reads TGTGCCAGCAGCTTGACAGAAGGGAATCAGCCCCAGCATTTT. This encodes CASSLTEGNQPQHF.

V is TRBV10-2 and J is TRBJ1-2; weak D call: TRBD1 (5 bases). The V end was cut by 3 bases, the J end by 8 bases, with 16 bases between. The CDR3 spans 14 residues. The germline gives CDR1 WSHSY, CDR2 SAAADI. CDR3 residues: CASSDTGGRQGYTF. The CDR3 DNA reads as TGCGCCAGCAGTGATACGGGGGGACGGCAAGGCTACACCTTC.

This clone was recorded only once. The chain uses TRBV6-4 and TRBJ1-1; D not resolved. V was clipped by 3 bases and J by 6 bases, with 11 bases between them. Germline lookup yields CDR1 MRHNA and CDR2 SNTAGT. This CDR3 is built from 13 residues. CDR3 residues: CASSEEDGAEAFF. In nucleotides, the CDR3 is TGTGCCAGCAGTGAGGAGGATGGGGCTGAAGCTTTCTTT.

The chain combines TRBV2 with TRBJ1-2; D unclear. The germline gives CDR1 SNHLY, CDR2 FYNNEI. Trimming shortened V by 2 bases and J by 3 bases, and 7 bases separated the two germline ends. The CDR3 runs 13 residues. CDR3 region: CASSEMVDYGYTF. Written as DNA, the CDR3 is TGTGCCAGCAGTGAAATGGTAGACTATGGCTACACCTTC. The whole variable domain, remainder taken from reference TRBV2 and TRBJ1-2, is EPEVTQTPSHQVTQMGQEVILRCVPISNHLYFYWYRQILGQKVEFLVSFYNNEISEKSEIFDDQFSVERPDGSNFTLKIRSTKLEDSAMYFCASSEMVDYGYTFGSGTRLTVV.

This chain connects TRBV19 to TRBJ1-1; 7 bases are a match to TRBD1. Looked up from germline, CDR1 is LNHDA and CDR2 is SQIVND (reference sequence). The CDR3 contains 17 residues. The CDR3 DNA follows: TGTGCGACTAAAGAACCACTAGACCGACAGGGTAGACCTGAAGCTTTCTTT. This gives the protein CATKEPLDRQGRPEAFF.

This clone was recorded many times. The chain uses TRBV10-1 and TRBJ2-2; no definite D call. Germline V gene lookup returns CDR1 WNHNN and CDR2 SYGVQD (reference sequence). The CDR3 is 14 residues long. The V gene lost 0 bases and the J gene lost 6 bases, with 8 bases spanning the gap. The CDR3 spells CASSESPEAGELFF. The CDR3, as DNA: TGCGCCAGCAGTGAGTCGCCCGAGGCCGGGGAGCTGTTTTTT.

Worth noting for this clone: An end of the junction does not agree with germline; a read error may underlie this. The chain has TRBV6-4 and TRBJ2-7; a weak D match, TRBD2 (6 bases). Germline V gives CDR1 MRHNA, CDR2 SNTAGT. CDR3 length: 16 residues. The CDR3 bases are TGTGCCAGCAGTGACTTTGGGACTCCCCGCTCCCACGAGCAGTACTTC. This codes for CASSDFGTPRSHEQYF.

The chain couples TRBV6-5 to TRBJ2-3; D might be TRBD1 or TRBD2, each matching 6 bases. The CDR3 is 14 amino acids. Germline CDR1 and CDR2: MNHEY and SVGAGI. Between the trimmed V and J ends, which lost 11 bases and 0 bases, there was a span of 15 bases. This CDR3 reads CASWGAGSTDTQYF. The CDR3 coding sequence is TGTGCCTCCTGGGGGGCGGGGAGCACAGATACGCAGTATTTT.

This chain connects TRBV7-6 to TRBJ2-5; D perhaps matches TRBD1 (6 bases). The CDR3 spans 13 residues. Germline V lookup: CDR1 SGHVS, CDR2 FNYEAQ. The ends were cut back, 6 bases at V and 6 bases at J, with 14 bases in the middle. The CDR3 spells CASSPDSGKTQYF. Here the CDR3 DNA reads TGTGCCAGCAGTCCGGACAGTGGAAAGACCCAGTACTTC.

The chain carries TRBV29-1 and TRBJ2-1; D call uncertain. The V end was cut by 4 bases, the J end by 2 bases, with 9 bases between. The CDR3 consists of 13 residues. Germline-derived CDR1 and CDR2 are SQVTM and ANQGSEA. In nucleotides, the CDR3 is TGCAGCGTTGCGAAACTACCCTACAATGAGCAGTTCTTC. As protein: CSVAKLPYNEQFF.

The V call is TRBV9, the J call TRBJ1-1; 8 nucleotides match TRBD1. V lost 3 bases, J lost 4 bases, and 11 bases stayed unmatched. Germline-derived CDR1 and CDR2 are SGDLS and YYNGEE. The CDR3 sequence is 16 residues long. In DNA form, the CDR3 reads TGTGCCAGCAGCGCCAGACGGACAGGGCTTGGCACTGAAGCTTTCTTT. Translated, it gives CASSARRTGLGTEAFF.

This clone was picked up a small number of times. The J gene is TRBJ2-5, the V gene TRBV27; D gene unclear. V dropped 4 bases and J dropped 4 bases, with 13 bases sitting between them. Per germline, CDR1 MNHEY and CDR2 SMNVEV (reference sequence). This CDR3 is built from 14 residues. The DNA for the CDR3 is TGTGCCAGCAGTTCCCCTAGGGAAGCAGAGACCCAGTACTTC. It translates to CASSSPREAETQYF.

In its sample, this clone was seen many times. This chain uses TRBV6-1 with TRBJ1-2, with a weak D call TRBD1 (6 bases). The CDR3 runs 15 residues. V shed 6 bases and J shed 3 bases, with 17 bases lying between them. Germline-derived CDR1 and CDR2 are MNHNS and SASEGT. The CDR3 loop reads CASRETGLSDYGYTF. CDR3 bases: TGTGCCAGCAGAGAAACAGGGTTGAGCGACTATGGCTACACCTTC.

The CDR3 here is CASSYMVGYYNEQFF. The CDR3 DNA reads TGTGCCAGCAGTTACATGGTGGGCTACTACAATGAGCAGTTCTTC. The rearrangement links TRBV6-5 to TRBJ2-1, with D hard to call. Trimming took off 2 bases at V and 3 bases at J, with 11 bases between the two ends. The CDR3 is 15 residues long. In germline, CDR1 is MNHEY, CDR2 SVGAGI.

The chain has TRBV28 and TRBJ2-2, with 7 bases that match TRBD2. The length of the CDR3 is 14 residues. Germline assignment: CDR1 MDHEN and CDR2 SYDVKM. Trimming at V came to 7 bases and at J to 6 bases, leaving 8 bases not matched to a gene. CDR3 loop: CASKAGVDSGELFF. The CDR3 bases are TGTGCCAGCAAGGCGGGAGTGGATTCCGGGGAGCTGTTTTTT.